The T cell receptor (beta chain) under discussion was sequenced for a study of T cells expressing NK-cell markers. For the study at large: Seven HCMV-seropositive donors and one seronegative donor made up the eight sequenced donors.

CDR3 length: 13 residues. Per germline, CDR1 SQVTM and CDR2 ANQGSEA. 5'RACE template switching with UMIs generated TCR beta cDNA. For each CDR3 protein, TCRdb gives one entry from its re-call of the 5' RACE reads, without DNA. The table lists some 140,000 distinct CDR3 sequences. Findings of the study overall: These clonotypes additionally ranked first within the CD3+CD56-NKG2C+ fraction of a few donors. Certain NKG2C+ T cell clones were expanded, and their HCMV specificity remained unclear.

As regards this clonotype: Its antigen is unidentified.

The TCR sequence derives from a woman aged 50 to 65 in good health. Sequencing used blood T cells: a sorted CD56 or NKG2C T cell subset, CD4+ or CD8+ T cells, or bulk PBMC T cells (not recorded which). This chain joins TRBV29-1 and TRBJ2-1; TCRdb's D call of TRBD1 is untestable without DNA. The CDR3 sequence is CSAYGDPEDEQFF.